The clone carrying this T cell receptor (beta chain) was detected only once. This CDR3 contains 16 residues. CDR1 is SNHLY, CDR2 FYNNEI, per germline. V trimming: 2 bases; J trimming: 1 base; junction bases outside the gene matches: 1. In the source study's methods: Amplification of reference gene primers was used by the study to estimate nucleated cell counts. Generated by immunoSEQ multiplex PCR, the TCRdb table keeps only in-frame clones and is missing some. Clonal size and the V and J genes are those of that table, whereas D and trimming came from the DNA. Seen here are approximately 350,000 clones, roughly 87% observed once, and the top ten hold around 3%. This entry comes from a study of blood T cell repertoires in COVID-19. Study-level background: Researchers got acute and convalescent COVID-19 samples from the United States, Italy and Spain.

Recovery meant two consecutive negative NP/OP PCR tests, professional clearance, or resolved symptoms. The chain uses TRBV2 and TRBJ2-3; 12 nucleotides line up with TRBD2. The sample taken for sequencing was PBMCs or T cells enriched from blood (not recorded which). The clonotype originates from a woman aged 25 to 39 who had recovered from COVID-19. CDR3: CASSERLAGGTDTQYF. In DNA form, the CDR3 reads TGTGCCAGCAGTGAAAGACTAGCGGGGGGCACAGATACGCAGTATTTT.